This TCR beta chain was recorded in a study of cytomegalovirus exposure and HLA in healthy donors. General observations from the study: In vitro confirmation showed a few CMV-associated chains to be CMV antigen specific. The TCR clusters that emerged in the first cohort tended, a later analysis found, to co-occur in the approximately 110 validation repertoires. With high specificity and sensitivity, the classifier reportedly diagnosed cytomegalovirus status.

The method was immunoSEQ multiplex PCR; TCRdb's version includes in-frame clones alone and lacks a portion of them. The repertoire consists of approximately 280,000 clones, with approximately 83% occurring once and the leading ten covering roughly 1%. Germline V gene data show CDR1 as SGHDT and CDR2 as YYEEEE. With 1 base removed from V and 3 bases from J, the gap between germline ends came to 10 bases. The CDR3 extends over 14 amino acids. Notes on this clone: What it binds is not known.

The chain combines TRBV5-6 with TRBJ1-1; TRBD1 is a possible D gene (5 bases). The TCR comes from a young woman in good health and CMV-seronegative. Material: PBMCs. The CDR3 reads CASSLITRDTEAFF. CDR3 nucleotide sequence: TGTGCCAGCAGCTTGATTACCAGGGACACTGAAGCTTTCTTT.